This T cell receptor (beta chain) came from a study of blood T cell repertoires in COVID-19. For the study at large: There were acute and convalescent COVID-19 samples, and they came from the United States, Italy and Spain.

Trimming pared 0 bases from V and 2 bases from J, leaving 10 bases between. CDR3 length: 15 residues. From germline, CDR1 is MNHNS and CDR2 SASEGT. TCRdb keeps only in-frame clones here, not all; method: immunoSEQ multiplex PCR. The sample contains roughly 150,000 clones, more than 65% of which appear only once. The rearrangement links TRBV6-1 to TRBJ1-2; no clear D gene. Sequenced: peripheral blood. The TCR comes from a woman aged 50 to 65 in a cohort sampled during active or convalescent COVID-19. CDR3 residues: CASSEAEGVNYGYTF. For the CDR3, the DNA is TGTGCCAGCAGTGAAGCAGAGGGAGTCAACTATGGCTACACCTTC.